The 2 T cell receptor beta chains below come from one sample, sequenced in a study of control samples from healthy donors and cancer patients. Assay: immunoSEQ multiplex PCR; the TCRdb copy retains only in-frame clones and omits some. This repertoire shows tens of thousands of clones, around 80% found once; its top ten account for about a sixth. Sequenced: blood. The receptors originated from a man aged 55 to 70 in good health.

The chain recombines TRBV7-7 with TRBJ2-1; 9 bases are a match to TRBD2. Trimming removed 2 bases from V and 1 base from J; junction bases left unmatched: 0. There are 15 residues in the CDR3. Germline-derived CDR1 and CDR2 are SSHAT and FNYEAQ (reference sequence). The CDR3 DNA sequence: TGTGCCAGCAGCTTACTAGCGGGGTCCTACAATGAGCAGTTCTTC. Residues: CASSLLAGSYNEQFF. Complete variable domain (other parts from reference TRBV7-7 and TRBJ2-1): GAGVSQSPRYKVTKRGQDVTLRCDPISSHATLYWYQQALGQGPEFLTYFNYEAQPDKSGLPSDRFSAERPEGSISTLTIQRTEQRDSAMYRCASSLLAGSYNEQFFGPGTRLTVL.

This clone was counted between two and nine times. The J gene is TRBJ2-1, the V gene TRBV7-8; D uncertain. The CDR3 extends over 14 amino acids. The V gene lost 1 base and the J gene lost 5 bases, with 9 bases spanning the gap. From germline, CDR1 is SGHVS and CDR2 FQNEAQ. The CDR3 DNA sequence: TGTGCCAGCAGCTTAGGTGACGCCAACAATGAGCAGTTCTTC. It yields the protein CASSLGDANNEQFF.